The 2 T cell receptor beta chains in this list originate from one sample, sequenced in a study of blood T cell repertoires in COVID-19. The repertoire was sequenced with immunoSEQ multiplex PCR; TCRdb's copy has only in-frame clones and lacks some. The table has some 15,000 clones, roughly 85% seen once. Material for sequencing was peripheral blood. The receptors shown here come from a woman between 55 and 75 years old with acute or convalescent COVID-19.

The chain uses TRBV7-2 and TRBJ2-7; 7 positions match TRBD1. In germline, CDR1 is SGHTA, CDR2 FQGNSA. The CDR3 is 14 amino acids. Trimming cost V 4 bases and J 2 bases; bases outside gene matches: 5. The CDR3 protein is CASSSQGIAYEQYF. For the CDR3, the DNA is TGTGCCAGCAGCTCACAGGGGATAGCCTACGAGCAGTACTTC.

The chain combines TRBV6-6 with TRBJ2-5; tentative D call: TRBD1 (6 bases). CDR3 length equals 13 residues. Trimming took 7 bases from V and 2 from J, leaving 11 bases between them. The germline V gene has CDR1 MNHNY and CDR2 SVGAGI (reference sequence). Here the CDR3 DNA reads TGTGCCAGCACTCCGGACAGACAAGAGACCCAGTACTTC. This translates into CASTPDRQETQYF.